The rows below give T cell receptor beta chains drawn from one sample of a study of cytomegalovirus exposure and HLA in healthy donors. Using immunoSEQ multiplex PCR, the repertoire was profiled, and TCRdb retains in-frame clones only, with some absent. The sample consists of approximately 100,000 clones, 65% to 80% of them appearing once. Material: PBMCs. Receptors originate from a woman in her thirties or forties in good health and CMV-seronegative. CDR3s include the opening cysteine and the closing phenylalanine or tryptophan. A D gene is named only where the DNA matches it firmly. Clone size is shown for a subset of rows, as once, few, many or a class of expanded clone.

d_call	j_call	clone_size	v_call	cdr3_nt	cdr3_aa
TRBD1	TRBJ1-1	NA	TRBV10-1	TGCGCCAGCAGTGAGTCCGACAGGGGAACTGAAGCTTTCTTT	CASSESDRGTEAFF
TRBD2	TRBJ2-3	NA	TRBV10-1	TGCGCCAGCTCACGGGGGGGCCCCAGGGATACGCAGTATTTT	CASSRGGPRDTQYF
NA	TRBJ1-2	few	TRBV4-2	TGTGCCAGCAGCCGACAAGGGAGGATTGCTAACTATGGCTACACCTTC	CASSRQGRIANYGYTF
TRBD1	TRBJ2-7	NA	TRBV7-6	TGTGCCAGCAGTTCCGGGACAGACCCCTCCTACGAGCAGTACTTC	CASSSGTDPSYEQYF
TRBD1	TRBJ2-5	NA	TRBV7-2	TGTGCCAGCAGCTCGAGCATTCGGACAGGAGGCGTCCAAGAGACCCAGTACTTC	CASSSSIRTGGVQETQYF
TRBD2	TRBJ2-3	NA	TRBV2	TGTGCCATCCGGGGGGGAGGTGGGCCCACAGATACGCAGTATTTT	CAIRGGGGPTDTQYF
TRBD1	TRBJ1-1	NA	TRBV28	TGTGCCAGCAGTCCATATACAGGGGAGGACACTGAAGCTTTCTTT	CASSPYTGEDTEAFF
TRBD1	TRBJ2-7	NA	TRBV4-1	TGCGCCAGCAGCACCCGACAGGGACCTCCCTACGAGCAGTACTTC	CASSTRQGPPYEQYF
NA	TRBJ1-3	NA	TRBV19	TGTGCCAGTAGTCAACAGGTCTCTGGAAACACCATATATTTT	CASSQQVSGNTIYF
NA	TRBJ2-2	NA	TRBV11-3	TGTGCCAGCAGCCCTCTGGCGGGGGCCGTCACCGGGGAGCTGTTTTTT	CASSPLAGAVTGELFF
NA	TRBJ1-5	NA	TRBV27	TGTGCCAGCAGTTGGAAGTGGACGGGAAATAGCAATCAGCCCCAGCATTTT	CASSWKWTGNSNQPQHF
TRBD2	TRBJ2-1	NA	TRBV28	TGTGCCAGCAGTTCCCGACTAGCGGGACTCTCCTACAATGAGCAGTTCTTC	CASSSRLAGLSYNEQFF
TRBD2	TRBJ2-1	NA	TRBV7-2	TGTGCCAGCAGTCCCACGACAGGCTTAGCGGGATGGGTGGTTGAGCAGTTCTTC	CASSPTTGLAGWVVEQFF
NA	TRBJ2-2	NA	TRBV27	TGTGCCAGCGGGAAAACGACTAGCACCGGGGAGCTGTTTTTT	CASGKTTSTGELFF
TRBD2	TRBJ2-5	NA	TRBV4-3	TGCGCCAGCAGCCAAAGCCTCGCGGGGCGGGGGGAAGAGACCCAGTACTTC	CASSQSLAGRGEETQYF
TRBD2	TRBJ2-1	NA	TRBV7-9	TGTGCCAGCAGCTTGGCTCTAGCGGGAAACAATGAGCAGTTCTTC	CASSLALAGNNEQFF
TRBD1	TRBJ1-5	NA	TRBV28	TGTGCCAGCAGTTTAACCGACAGGGTTGGACTCATCGATTTT	CASSLTDRVGLIDF
NA	TRBJ1-1	once	TRBV5-1	TGCGCCAGCAGCTTGCTCGTGAACACTGAAGCTTTCTTT	CASSLLVNTEAFF
TRBD1	TRBJ1-1	NA	TRBV27	TGTGCCAGCAGTTTACTTCGGACAGGGAACACTGAAGCTTTCTTT	CASSLLRTGNTEAFF
NA	TRBJ1-2	NA	TRBV18	TGTGCCAGCTCACCCCCAGGGGTAACTAACTATGGCTACACCTTC	CASSPPGVTNYGYTF
NA	TRBJ1-3	NA	TRBV19	TGTGCCAGTAGTGCGGGCCCCGGCGCTGGAAACACCATATATTTT	CASSAGPGAGNTIYF
NA	TRBJ1-2	NA	TRBV7-9	TGTGCCAGCAGCTTAGTGGAGGGCTACACCTTC	CASSLVEGYTF
TRBD1	TRBJ1-1	NA	TRBV7-7	TGTGCCAGCAGCCCCTGGAGTGGACAGGGGGAATTTGAAGCTTTCTTT	CASSPWSGQGEFEAFF
NA	TRBJ1-4	NA	TRBV6-6	TGTGCCAGCAGTTACGGAGCAACTAATGAAAAACTGTTTTTT	CASSYGATNEKLFF
NA	TRBJ2-1	NA	TRBV7-9	TGTGCCAGCAGCGCTTTTGAGGGAGGTTTTGACAATGAGCAGTTCTTC	CASSAFEGGFDNEQFF
NA	TRBJ2-6	NA	TRBV5-4	TGTGCCAGCAGCCTTCTAGCTGGGGCCAACGTCCTGACTTTC	CASSLLAGANVLTF
NA	TRBJ1-2	NA	TRBV5-8	TGTGCCAGCGGCAGCGGGTATGGCTACACCTTC	CASGSGYGYTF
NA	TRBJ1-5	NA	TRBV11-2	TGTGCCAGCAGCTTAGACCCAGATCAGCCCCAGCATTTT	CASSLDPDQPQHF
TRBD1	TRBJ1-2	few	TRBV5-4	TGTGCCAGCAGCTTGGAAGACAGGGTGGACGGCTACACCTTC	CASSLEDRVDGYTF
NA	TRBJ2-7	NA	TRBV5-1	TGCGCCAGCAGCTTGGTGGCAGGGGGAGGCTACGAGCAGTACTTC	CASSLVAGGGYEQYF